This T cell receptor (beta chain) was recovered during a study of PD-L1 blockade in urothelial cancer. Overall study: Patients had undergone 0 to 3 prior chemotherapy regimens. Peripheral blood specimens exhibited a median yield of about 150,000 T cells.

Time point here: pretreatment peripheral blood. Here immunoSEQ multiplex PCR was the method, and the copy in TCRdb shows in-frame clones only, minus some. This table has about 56,000 clones, over 75% appearing once. Germline assignment: CDR1 SGHDT and CDR2 YYEEEE. This CDR3 contains 12 residues. Trimming removed 3 bases at V and 11 bases at J, with 14 bases between. Sequences were derived from PBMCs, sampled around atezolizumab (anti-PD-L1) treatment. The receptor was derived from a man between 65 and 79 years old with urothelial cancer. The chain carries TRBV5-6 and TRBJ1-1; the D gene is possibly TRBD1 (5 bases). The chain's CDR3 is CASSYSTARAFF. CDR3 nucleotide sequence: TGTGCCAGCAGCTACTCGACAGCGAGGGCTTTCTTT.